This TCR beta chain was recorded in a study of T-cell reconstitution after alpha-beta-depleted transplantation in children. Study-wide results and caveats: Surviving recipient T cells and intrathymic progenitors accounted for some patients' high TCRbeta diversity at day 60. Several hundred rapidly expanded clones from non-depleted graft cells reportedly supplied alpha-beta T cells about two months post-transplant. After one year, T-cell counts and TCRbeta diversity mostly came from new T cells.

This clonotype occurred many times. Its antigen remains unknown. The library targeted TCRbeta and was prepared with unique molecular identifiers. TCRdb fed the PCR reads into MiXCR, producing one record per CDR3 protein. Of fewer than 700,000 distinct CDR3 sequences in the sample, roughly 24% are singletons; the top ten hold 11% to 15%. The CDR3 runs to 14 residues. Germline assignment: CDR1 DFQATT and CDR2 SNEGSKA (reference sequence). V was clipped by 6 bases and J by 3 bases; unmatched bases: 6. The source is a boy under two years old who had a stem cell transplant for acute myeloid leukemia, so the T cells may come from the graft donor. The chain joins TRBV20-1 to TRBJ1-3, with 9 bases identical to TRBD1. Here the sequenced sample was PBMCs, mostly from graft donor cells, taken 360 days after TCRalphabeta/CD19-depleted stem cell transplant. DNA for the CDR3: TGCAGTGCCGACACAGGGGGCAGTGGAAACACCATATATTTT. Protein sequence: CSADTGGSGNTIYF.